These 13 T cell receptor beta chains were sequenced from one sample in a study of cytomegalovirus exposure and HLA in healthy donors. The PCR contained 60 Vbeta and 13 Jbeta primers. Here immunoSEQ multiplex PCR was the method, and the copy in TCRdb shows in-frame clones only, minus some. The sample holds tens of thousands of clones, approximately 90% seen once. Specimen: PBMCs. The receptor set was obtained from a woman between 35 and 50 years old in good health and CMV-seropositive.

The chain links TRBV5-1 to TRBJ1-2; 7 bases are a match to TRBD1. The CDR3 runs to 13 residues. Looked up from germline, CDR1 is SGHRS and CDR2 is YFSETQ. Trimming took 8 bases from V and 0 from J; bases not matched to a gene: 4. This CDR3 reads CASSTGSNYGYTF. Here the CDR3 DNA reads TGCGCCAGTTCGACAGGGTCTAACTATGGCTACACCTTC.

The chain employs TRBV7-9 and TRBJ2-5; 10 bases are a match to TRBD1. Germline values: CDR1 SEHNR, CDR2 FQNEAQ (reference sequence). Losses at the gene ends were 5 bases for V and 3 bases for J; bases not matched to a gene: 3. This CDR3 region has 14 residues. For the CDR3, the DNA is TGTGCCAGCAGCCTAGGGACAGGGGAAGAGACCCAGTACTTC. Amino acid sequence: CASSLGTGEETQYF.

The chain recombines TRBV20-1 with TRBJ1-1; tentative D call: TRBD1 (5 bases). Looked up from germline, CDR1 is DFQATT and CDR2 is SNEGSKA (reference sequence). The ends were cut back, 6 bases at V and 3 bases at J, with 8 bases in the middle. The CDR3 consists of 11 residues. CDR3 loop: CSAGGDTEAFF. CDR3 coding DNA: TGCAGTGCCGGGGGGGACACTGAAGCTTTCTTT.

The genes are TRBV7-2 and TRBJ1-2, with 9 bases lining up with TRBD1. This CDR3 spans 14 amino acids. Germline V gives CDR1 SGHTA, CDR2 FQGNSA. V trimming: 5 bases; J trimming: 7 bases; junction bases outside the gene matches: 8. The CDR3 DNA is TGTGCCAGCAGCCCAGAGGGACAGGGAAGTGGCTACACCTTC. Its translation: CASSPEGQGSGYTF.

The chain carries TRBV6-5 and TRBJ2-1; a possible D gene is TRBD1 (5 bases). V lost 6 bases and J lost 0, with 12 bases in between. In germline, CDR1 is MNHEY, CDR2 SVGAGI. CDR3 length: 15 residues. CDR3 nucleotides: TGTGCCAGCAGCCCCCAGGGTCGCTCCTACAATGAGCAGTTCTTC. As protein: CASSPQGRSYNEQFF.

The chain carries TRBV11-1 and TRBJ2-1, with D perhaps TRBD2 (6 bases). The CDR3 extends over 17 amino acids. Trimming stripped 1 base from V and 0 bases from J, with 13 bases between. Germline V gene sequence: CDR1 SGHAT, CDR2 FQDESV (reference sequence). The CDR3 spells CASSLGGAGSSYNEQFF. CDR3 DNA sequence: TGTGCCAGCAGCTTAGGAGGGGCGGGGAGCTCCTACAATGAGCAGTTCTTC.

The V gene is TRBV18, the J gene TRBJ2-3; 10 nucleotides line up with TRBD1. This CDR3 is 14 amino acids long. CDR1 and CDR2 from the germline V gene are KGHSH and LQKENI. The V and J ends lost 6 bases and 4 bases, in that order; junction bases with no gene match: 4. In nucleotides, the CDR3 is TGTGCCAGCTCGGGACAGGGGACGGCAGATACGCAGTATTTT. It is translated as CASSGQGTADTQYF.

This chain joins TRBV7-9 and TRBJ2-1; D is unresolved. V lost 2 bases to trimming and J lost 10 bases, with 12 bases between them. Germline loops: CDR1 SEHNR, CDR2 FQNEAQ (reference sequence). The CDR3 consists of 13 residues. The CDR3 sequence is CASSLPVRSEQFF. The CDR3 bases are TGTGCCAGCAGCTTACCGGTGCGGAGCGAGCAGTTCTTC.

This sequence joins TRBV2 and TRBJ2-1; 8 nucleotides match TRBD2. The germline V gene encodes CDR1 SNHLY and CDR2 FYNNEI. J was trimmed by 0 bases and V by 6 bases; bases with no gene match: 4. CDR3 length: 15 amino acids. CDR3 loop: CASRSGGSSYNEQFF. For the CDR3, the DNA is TGTGCCAGCAGAAGCGGGGGAAGCTCCTACAATGAGCAGTTCTTC. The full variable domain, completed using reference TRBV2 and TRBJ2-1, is EPEVTQTPSHQVTQMGQEVILRCVPISNHLYFYWYRQILGQKVEFLVSFYNNEISEKSEIFDDQFSVERPDGSNFTLKIRSTKLEDSAMYFCASRSGGSSYNEQFFGPGTRLTVL.

In nucleotides, the CDR3 is TGCGCCAGCAGCCAAGATCTTAGTTCTGGGGCCAACGTCCTGACTTTC. This translates into CASSQDLSSGANVLTF. The V and J genes are TRBV4-1 and TRBJ2-6; D gene unclear. The CDR3 is 16 amino acids. The germline CDR1 and CDR2 sequences are MGHRA and YSYEKL. Trimming removed 0 bases at V and 1 base at J, with 7 bases between.

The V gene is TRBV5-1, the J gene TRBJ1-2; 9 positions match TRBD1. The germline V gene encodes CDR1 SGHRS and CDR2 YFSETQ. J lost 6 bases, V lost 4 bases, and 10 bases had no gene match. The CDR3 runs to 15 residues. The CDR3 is CASSLGQGSINGYTF. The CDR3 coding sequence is TGCGCCAGCAGCCTGGGACAGGGTAGTATAAATGGCTACACCTTC.

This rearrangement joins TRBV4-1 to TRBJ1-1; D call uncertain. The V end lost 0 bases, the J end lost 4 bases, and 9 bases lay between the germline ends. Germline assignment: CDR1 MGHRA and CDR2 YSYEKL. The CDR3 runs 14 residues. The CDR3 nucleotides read TGCGCCAGCAGCCAAGACGGACTTCTCACTGAAGCTTTCTTT. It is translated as CASSQDGLLTEAFF.

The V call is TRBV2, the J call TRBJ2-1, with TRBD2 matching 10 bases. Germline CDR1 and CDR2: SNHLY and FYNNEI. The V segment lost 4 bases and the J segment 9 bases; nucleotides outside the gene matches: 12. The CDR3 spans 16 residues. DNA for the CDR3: TGTGCCAGCAGTGGGAGCGGGGGGGCCTTAAACGGTGAGCAGTTCTTC. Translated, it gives CASSGSGGALNGEQFF.